The source of this T cell receptor beta chain is a study of cytomegalovirus exposure and HLA in healthy donors. This CDR3 comprises 14 residues. V gave up 6 bases and J gave up 6 bases; unmatched junction bases: 8. Germline V gene data show CDR1 as MNHNS and CDR2 as SASEGT. PCR amplification relied on 60 Vbeta primers (plus 13 Jbeta primers). The method was immunoSEQ multiplex PCR; TCRdb's version includes in-frame clones alone and lacks a portion of them. The sample records 65,000 to 85,000 clones, 79% being singletons. The sequence came from a middle-aged woman in good health and CMV-seropositive. The rearrangement uses TRBV6-1 and TRBJ2-4; 7 bases are a match to TRBD1. The sequenced sample was PBMCs. The CDR3 sequence is CASRARQGPNIQYF. The CDR3 coding sequence is TGTGCCAGCAGAGCACGACAGGGTCCAAACATTCAGTACTTC.